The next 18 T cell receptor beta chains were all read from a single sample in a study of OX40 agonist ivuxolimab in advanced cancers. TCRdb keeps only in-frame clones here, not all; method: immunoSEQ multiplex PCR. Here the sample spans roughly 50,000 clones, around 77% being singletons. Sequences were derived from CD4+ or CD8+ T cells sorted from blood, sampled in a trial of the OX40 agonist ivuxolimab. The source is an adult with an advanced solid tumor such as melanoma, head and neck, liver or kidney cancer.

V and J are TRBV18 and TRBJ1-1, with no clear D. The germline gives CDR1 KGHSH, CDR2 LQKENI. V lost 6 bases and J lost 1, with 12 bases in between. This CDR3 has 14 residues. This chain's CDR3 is CASSLTAGNTEAFF. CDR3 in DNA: TGTGCCAGCTCGCTTACCGCCGGGAACACTGAAGCTTTCTTT.

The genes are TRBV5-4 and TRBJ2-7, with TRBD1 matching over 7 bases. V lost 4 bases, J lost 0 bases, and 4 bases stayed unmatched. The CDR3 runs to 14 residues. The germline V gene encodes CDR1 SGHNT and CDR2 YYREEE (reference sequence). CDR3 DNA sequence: TGTGCCAGCAGCCTGGGACAGTACTCCTACGAGCAGTACTTC. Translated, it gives CASSLGQYSYEQYF.

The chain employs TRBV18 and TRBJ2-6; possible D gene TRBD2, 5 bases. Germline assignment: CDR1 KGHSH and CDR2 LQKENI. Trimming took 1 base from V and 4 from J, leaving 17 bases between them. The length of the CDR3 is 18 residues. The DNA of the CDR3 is TGTGCCAGCTCACCACGGGGTCCTGGTCTAGCCGGGGCCAACGTCCTGACTTTC. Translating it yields CASSPRGPGLAGANVLTF.

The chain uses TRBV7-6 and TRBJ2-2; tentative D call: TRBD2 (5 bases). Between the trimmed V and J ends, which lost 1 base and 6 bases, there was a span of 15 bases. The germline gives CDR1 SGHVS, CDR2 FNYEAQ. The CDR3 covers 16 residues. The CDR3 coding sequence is TGTGCCAGCAGCTTAGGGGCTCGGGGATATCCCGGGGAGCTGTTTTTT. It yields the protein CASSLGARGYPGELFF.

The CDR3 DNA sequence: TGTGCCAGCAGCGTAGACCCAGGAGGGGACTACGAGCAGTACTTC. Amino acid sequence: CASSVDPGGDYEQYF. The chain employs TRBV9 and TRBJ2-7; a possible D gene is TRBD2 (6 bases). V was cut by 0 bases and J by 3 bases, with 13 bases left in between. The CDR3 length is 15 residues. Germline loops: CDR1 SGDLS, CDR2 YYNGEE. Combining the CDR3 with reference TRBV9 and TRBJ2-7 gives the whole variable domain DSGVTQTPKHLITATGQRVTLRCSPRSGDLSVYWYQQSLDQGLQFLIQYYNGEERAKGNILERFSAQQFPDLHSELNLSSLELGDSALYFCASSVDPGGDYEQYFGPGTRLTVT.

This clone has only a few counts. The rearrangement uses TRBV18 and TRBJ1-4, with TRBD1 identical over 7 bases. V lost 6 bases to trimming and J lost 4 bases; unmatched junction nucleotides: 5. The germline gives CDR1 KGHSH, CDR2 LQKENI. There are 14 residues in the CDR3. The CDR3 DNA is TGTGCCAGCTCGGAGACAGGGAGTAATGAAAAACTGTTTTTT. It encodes CASSETGSNEKLFF.

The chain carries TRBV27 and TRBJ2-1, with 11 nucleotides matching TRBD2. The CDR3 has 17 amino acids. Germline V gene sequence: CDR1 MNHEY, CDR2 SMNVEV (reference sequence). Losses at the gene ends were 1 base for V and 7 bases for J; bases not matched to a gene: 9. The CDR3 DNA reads TGTGCCAGCAGTTTATTAGCATTTAGCGGGGGGGCAAATGAGCAGTTCTTC. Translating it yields CASSLLAFSGGANEQFF.

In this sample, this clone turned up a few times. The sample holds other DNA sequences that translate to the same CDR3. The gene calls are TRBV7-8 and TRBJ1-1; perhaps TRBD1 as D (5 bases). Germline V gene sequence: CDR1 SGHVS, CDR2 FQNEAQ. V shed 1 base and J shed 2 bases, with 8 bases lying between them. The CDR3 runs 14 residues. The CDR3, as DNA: TGTGCCAGCAGCTTAGGGGGGAGCAACACTGAAGCTTTCTTT. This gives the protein CASSLGGSNTEAFF.

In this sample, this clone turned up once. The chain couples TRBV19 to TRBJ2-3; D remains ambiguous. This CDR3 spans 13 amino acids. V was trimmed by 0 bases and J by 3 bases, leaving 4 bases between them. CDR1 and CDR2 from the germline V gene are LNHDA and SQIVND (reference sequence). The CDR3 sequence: CASSIELTDTQYF. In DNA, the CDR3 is TGTGCCAGTAGTATAGAGTTAACAGATACGCAGTATTTT.

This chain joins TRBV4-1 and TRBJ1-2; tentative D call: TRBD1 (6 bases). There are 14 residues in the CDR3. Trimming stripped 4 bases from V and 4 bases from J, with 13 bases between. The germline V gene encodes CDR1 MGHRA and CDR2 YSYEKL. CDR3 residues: CASSLTGGGYGYTF. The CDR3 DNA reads TGCGCCAGCAGCCTGACAGGAGGCGGCTATGGCTACACCTTC.

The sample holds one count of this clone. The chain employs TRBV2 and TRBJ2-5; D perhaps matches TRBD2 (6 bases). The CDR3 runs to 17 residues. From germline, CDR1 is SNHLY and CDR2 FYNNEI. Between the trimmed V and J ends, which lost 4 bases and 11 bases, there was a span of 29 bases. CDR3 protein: CASSAGHAGPTTQEQYF. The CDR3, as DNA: TGTGCCAGCAGTGCGGGGCATGCGGGACCGACGACTCAGGAGCAGTACTTC.

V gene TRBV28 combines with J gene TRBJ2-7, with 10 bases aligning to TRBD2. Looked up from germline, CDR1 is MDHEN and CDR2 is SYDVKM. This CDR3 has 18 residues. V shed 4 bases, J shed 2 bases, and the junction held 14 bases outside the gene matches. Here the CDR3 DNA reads TGTGCCAGCAGTTCACTACTCCCGGGACTAGCGAAAACCTACGAGCAGTACTTC. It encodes CASSSLLPGLAKTYEQYF.

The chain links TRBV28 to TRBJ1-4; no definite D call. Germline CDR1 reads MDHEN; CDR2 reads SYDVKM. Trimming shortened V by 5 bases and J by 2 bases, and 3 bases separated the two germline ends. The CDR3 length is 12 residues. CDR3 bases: TGTGCCAGCAGTACGACTAATGAAAAACTGTTTTTT. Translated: CASSTTNEKLFF.

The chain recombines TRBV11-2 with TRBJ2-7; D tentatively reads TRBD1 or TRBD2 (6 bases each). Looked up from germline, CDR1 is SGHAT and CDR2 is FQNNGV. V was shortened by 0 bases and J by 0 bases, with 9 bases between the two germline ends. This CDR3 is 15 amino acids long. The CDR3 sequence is CASSLERGASYEQYF. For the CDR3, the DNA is TGTGCCAGCAGCTTAGAAAGGGGGGCCTCCTACGAGCAGTACTTC.

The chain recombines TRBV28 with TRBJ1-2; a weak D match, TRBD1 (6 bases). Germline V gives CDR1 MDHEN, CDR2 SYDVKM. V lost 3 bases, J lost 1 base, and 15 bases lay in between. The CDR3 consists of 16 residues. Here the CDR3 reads CASSFGGEIYNYGYTF. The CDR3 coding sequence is TGTGCCAGCAGTTTTGGGGGCGAAATTTATAACTATGGCTACACCTTC.

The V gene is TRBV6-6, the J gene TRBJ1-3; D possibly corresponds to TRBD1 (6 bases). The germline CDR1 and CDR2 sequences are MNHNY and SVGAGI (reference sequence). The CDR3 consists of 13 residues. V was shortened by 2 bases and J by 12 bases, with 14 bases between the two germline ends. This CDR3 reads CASSYGDTGGIYF. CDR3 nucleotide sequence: TGTGCCAGCAGTTACGGGGACACCGGAGGCATATATTTT.

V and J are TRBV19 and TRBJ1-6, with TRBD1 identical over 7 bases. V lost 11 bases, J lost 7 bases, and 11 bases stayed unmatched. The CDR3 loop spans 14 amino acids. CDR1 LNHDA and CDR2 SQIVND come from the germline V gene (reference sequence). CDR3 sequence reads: CAVGRAQGNSPLHF. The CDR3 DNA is TGTGCCGTCGGCCGGGCACAGGGGAATTCACCCCTCCACTTT.

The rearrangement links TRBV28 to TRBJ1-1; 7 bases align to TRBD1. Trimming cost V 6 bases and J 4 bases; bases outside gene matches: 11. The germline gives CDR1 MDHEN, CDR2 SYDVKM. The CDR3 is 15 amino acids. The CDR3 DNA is TGTGCCAGCAGCCAACCCTTGACAGGGAGCACTGAAGCTTTCTTT. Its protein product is CASSQPLTGSTEAFF.